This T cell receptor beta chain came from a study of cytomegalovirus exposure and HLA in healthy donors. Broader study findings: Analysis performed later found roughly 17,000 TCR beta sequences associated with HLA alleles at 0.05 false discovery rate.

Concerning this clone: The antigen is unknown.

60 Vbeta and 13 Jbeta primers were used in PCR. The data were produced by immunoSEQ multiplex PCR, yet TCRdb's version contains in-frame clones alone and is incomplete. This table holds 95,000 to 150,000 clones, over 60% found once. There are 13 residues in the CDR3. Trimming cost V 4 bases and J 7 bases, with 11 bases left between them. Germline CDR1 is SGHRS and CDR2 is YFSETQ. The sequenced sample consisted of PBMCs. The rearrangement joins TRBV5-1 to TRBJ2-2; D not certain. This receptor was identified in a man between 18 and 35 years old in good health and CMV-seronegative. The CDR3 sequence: CASSLAASGELFF. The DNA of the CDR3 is TGCGCCAGCAGCCTGGCGGCTAGCGGGGAGCTGTTTTTT.